This TCR beta chain was sequenced for a study of blood T cells in healthy people across ages. The study's findings and limits: Compared with aged donors, long-lived donors showed fewer expanded clones, suggesting selection.

A second roughly 7 to 12 cycle PCR used barcoded and J-beta primers. TCRdb recomputed calls from the 5' RACE reads with MiXCR, one row per CDR3 protein. The repertoire holds fewer than 2 million distinct CDR3 sequences, with roughly two fifths as singletons. This clonotype was seen more than once but under ten times. The antigen is unknown. The CDR3 consists of 15 residues. Germline assignment: CDR1 SGHRS and CDR2 YFSETQ. Losses at the gene ends were 0 bases for V and 7 bases for J; bases not matched to a gene: 8. The genes are TRBV5-1 and TRBJ1-2; 8 positions agree with TRBD1. Material: blood. The receptor was isolated from a human donor in good health. As DNA, the CDR3 is TGCGCCAGCAGCTTGGGGACAGGGAGGCCGGCTGGCTACACCTTC. This gives the protein CASSLGTGRPAGYTF.